What follows is one T cell receptor beta chain and its context. As yet, its antigen is unknown. Genomic DNA per cell subset filled all wells of several immunoSEQ plates. Assay used: immunoSEQ multiplex PCR; TCRdb lists only in-frame clones, some missing. The data hold 400,000 to 600,000 clones, with about 80% observed a single time. The data are from a study of shared clonotypes between healthy human individuals. General observations from the study: Genetic and exposure-history diversity was limited by the few donors.

This TCR was sampled from a woman between 35 and 50 years old in good health. Some clones in this sample may be carry-over from other donors' samples. Specimen: PBMCs.

The CDR3 bases are TGTGCCAGTAGTCCTGAGGTGGTAGGGTTGACCCAGTACTTC. Residues: CASSPEVVGLTQYF. V usage is TRBV19 and J usage is TRBJ2-5, with D uncertain. This CDR3 region has 14 residues. Per germline, CDR1 LNHDA and CDR2 SQIVND (reference sequence). With 5 bases removed from V and 7 bases from J, the gap between germline ends came to 17 bases. The full variable domain, with the rest looked up from reference TRBV19 and TRBJ2-5, is DGGITQSPKYLFRKEGQNVTLSCEQNLNHDAMYWYRQDPGQGLRLIYYSQIVNDFQKGDIAEGYSVSREKKESFPLTVTSAQKNPTAFYLCASSPEVVGLTQYFGPGTRLLVL.